This TCR beta chain is from a study of blood T cell repertoires in COVID-19 (dated by TCRdb to the early 2020s). The study in broad terms: Samples from collaborators originated in the United States, Italy and Spain and spanned both the acute and convalescent phases of COVID-19. The repertoires were released in a freely available public database meant as a resource for research on the immune response to SARS-CoV-2. The material from the prospective study consisted of cDNA or gDNA derived from T cells, B-cell-depleted T cells, or PBMCs. Deeply sampled blood TCRbeta repertoires from subjects exposed to, actively infected with, or recovered from COVID-19 were included in the dataset. Nearly every sample came with metadata listing a de-identified subject ID, COVID-19 status, age in years and sex. Where available, HLA class I and class II types were taken from metadata supplied by the sample provider and were not determined by assay-based typing. The samples were drawn from two sources: the first 160 participants of the ongoing ImmuneRACE study, and 950 to 1,500 subjects contributed by 6 global collaborators.

The immunoSEQ Assay, a bias-controlled multiplex PCR, was used to amplify TCRbeta CDR3 regions from genomic DNA. The study's processing was this. Within the assay, amplification of reference gene primers was used to estimate how many nucleated cells each sample contained. Sequence reads were collapsed and filtered to measure the absolute abundance of every unique TCRbeta CDR3 rearrangement. For each sample, productive Simpson clonality was calculated by taking the square root of Simpson's diversity index across productive rearrangements. Entries here come from immuneACCESS through TCRdb and include only in-frame sequences with V and J called. Some clones fail to appear in such tables; in the studies checked, an unresolved V gene covers under half of the shortfall, and the cause of the remainder is unknown. V, J and clone size are taken as reported in that table, and D and trimming were inferred from the DNA itself. The sample has a few hundred thousand clones on record, roughly 90% of them singletons. Jointly, the top ten make up 2.5% to 3% of the sample.

As concerns this clone: Its antigen is not yet known. Per-nucleotide qualities are absent, and no much larger clonotype sits a single base away.

Participants in the prospective study were enrolled through a virtual design, were aged roughly 18 to 100 years, and lived in roughly 24 United States geographic areas. To assign participants to cohorts, the prospective study relied on clinical history that participants themselves reported in a screening survey and a study questionnaire. Recovered participants in ImmuneRACE Cohort 3 were defined as having two consecutive negative NP/OP PCR tests, clearance from a healthcare professional, or resolution of symptoms. In the prospective study, whole blood, serum and a nasopharyngeal or oropharyngeal swab were collected from each participant by mobile phlebotomists. Over a roughly 2-month period, participants in the prospective study had the option of providing additional blood draws and questionnaires. Blood samples from the prospective study were shipped frozen or at room temperature prior to DNA extraction.

Overall study outcomes, separate from this receptor: Clinical and demographic metadata were provided uncurated, with the amount varying by source and participant.

The TCR was taken from a woman younger than 45 who had recovered from COVID-19. The sequenced sample consisted of PBMCs or T cells enriched from blood (not recorded which).

The DNA reads TGTGCCAGCAGCACGGGACTAGCGTCGGACGAGCAGTACTTC. This yields the protein CASSTGLASDEQYF. The V gene is TRBV7-8 and the J gene is TRBJ2-7; 10 central nucleotides agree with TRBD2. The germline V gene yields SGHVS for CDR1 and FQNEAQ for CDR2. From cysteine to phenylalanine, the CDR3 is 14 amino acids long. Solely the CDR3 DNA is kept, with 42 bases framed from the first base. The germline V end is reduced by 5 bases and the J end by 5 bases; junction bases left unmatched: 6.